This T cell receptor (beta chain) appears in the sequencing data of a study of shared clonotypes between healthy human individuals. Sequencing was performed with immunoSEQ multiplex PCR; in TCRdb, only in-frame clones are kept and a portion is missing. The table records about 2.2 million clones, just over 90% of them present only once. Naive CD8 cells comprised CD45RO-negative, CCR7-positively selected cells, excluding terminally differentiated effector memory CD45RA+ cells. The sequencing sample was made of naive CD8+ T cells from PBMCs. The receptor was isolated from a man aged 18 to 35 in good health. Some clones in this sample may be carry-over from other donors' samples.

This chain's CDR3 is CASSIAGYQETQYF. In DNA, the CDR3 is TGTGCCAGTAGTATAGCCGGGTACCAAGAGACCCAGTACTTC. The chain carries TRBV19 and TRBJ2-5; D is unclear. Trimming removed 1 base from V and 0 bases from J, with 6 bases in between. This CDR3 spans 14 amino acids. Germline loops: CDR1 LNHDA, CDR2 SQIVND (reference sequence).